Sequencing of this T cell receptor beta chain was carried out in a study of T-cell reconstitution after alpha-beta-depleted transplantation in children. General study points: Fresh T-cell production supplied most of the T-cell counts and diversity seen one year after transplant.

Per the germline V gene, CDR1 is SGHAT and CDR2 is FQNNGV. The CDR3 is 14 residues long. V lost 2 bases and J lost 7, with 15 bases in between. The TCRbeta library incorporated unique molecular identifiers. TCRdb called the PCR reads again in MiXCR, with one record for every CDR3 protein. The sample includes roughly 670,000 distinct CDR3 sequences, 10% to 15% seen only once; the top ten take 0.65% to 0.9%. Notes on this clonotype: The antigen remains undetermined.

The source material was PBMCs, sampled before TCRalphabeta/CD19-depleted stem cell transplant. This TCR was recovered from a girl aged 2-15 years with congenital amegakaryocytic thrombocytopenia, due to receive a stem cell transplant. The chain recombines TRBV11-2 with TRBJ2-7; D call uncertain. This chain's CDR3 is CASSLKSFPSEQYF. The CDR3 DNA follows: TGTGCCAGCAGCTTAAAATCGTTCCCCTCTGAGCAGTACTTC. Combining the CDR3 with reference TRBV11-2 and TRBJ2-7 gives the whole variable domain EAGVAQSPRYKIIEKRQSVAFWCNPISGHATLYWYQQILGQGPKLLIQFQNNGVVDDSQLPKDRFSAERLKGVDSTLKIQPAKLEDSAVYLCASSLKSFPSEQYFGPGTRLTVT.